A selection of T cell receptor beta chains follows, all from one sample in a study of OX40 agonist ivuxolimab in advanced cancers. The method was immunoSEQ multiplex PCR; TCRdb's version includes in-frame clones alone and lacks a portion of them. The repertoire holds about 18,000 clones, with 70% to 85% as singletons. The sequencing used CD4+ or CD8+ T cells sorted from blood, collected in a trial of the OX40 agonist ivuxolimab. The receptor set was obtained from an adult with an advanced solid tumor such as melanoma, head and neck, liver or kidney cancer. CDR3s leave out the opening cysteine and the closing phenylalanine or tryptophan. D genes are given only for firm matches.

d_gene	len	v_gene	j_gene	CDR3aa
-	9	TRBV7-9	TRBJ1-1	ASSANTEAF
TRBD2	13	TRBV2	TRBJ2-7	ASRVLAGGPHEQY
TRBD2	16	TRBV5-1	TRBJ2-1	ASSYPRRETSSYNEQF
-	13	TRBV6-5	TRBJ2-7	ASTPEGDGSYEQY
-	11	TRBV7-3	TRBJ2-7	ASSLGRDHEQY
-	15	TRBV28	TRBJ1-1	ASSLMGRRAGNTEAF
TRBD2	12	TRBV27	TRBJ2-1	ASSPGLADNEQF
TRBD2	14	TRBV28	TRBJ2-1	ASSGGTSGKFYEQF
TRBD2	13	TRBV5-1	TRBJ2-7	ASSFTGGGVDEQY
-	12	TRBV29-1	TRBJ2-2	SPDRYLLHRGAV
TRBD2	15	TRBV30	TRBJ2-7	AWSVLGLAGGTYEQY
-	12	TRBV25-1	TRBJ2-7	ASSEVQDGSEQY
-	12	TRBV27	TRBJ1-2	ASSFGPTNYGYT
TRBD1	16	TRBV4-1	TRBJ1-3	ASSQLNRGGLTGNTIY
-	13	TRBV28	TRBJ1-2	ASSLRPVANYGYT
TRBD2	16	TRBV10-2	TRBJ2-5	ASSESGSGRADLETQY
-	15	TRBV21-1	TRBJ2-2	ASSKRPSHRDTGELF
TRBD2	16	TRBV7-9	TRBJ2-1	ASSLETSGRRSYNEQF
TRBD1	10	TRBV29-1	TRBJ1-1	SVVTGSTEAF
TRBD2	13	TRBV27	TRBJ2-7	ASSLGTSGSEEQY
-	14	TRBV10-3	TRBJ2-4	AISEFPELAKNIQY
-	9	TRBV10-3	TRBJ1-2	AISGSYGYT
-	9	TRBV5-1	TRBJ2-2	ASSYGEELF
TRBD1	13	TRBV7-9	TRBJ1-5	ASSLAGGESQPQH
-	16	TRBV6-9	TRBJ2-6	ASSLLHLRQSRANVLT
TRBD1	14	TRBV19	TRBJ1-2	ASTQTGGWGNYGYT
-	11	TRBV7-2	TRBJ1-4	ASSQRLDEKLF
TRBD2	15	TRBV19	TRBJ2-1	ASSIVTSGTLYNEQF
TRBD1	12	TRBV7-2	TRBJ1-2	ASSLRLTGYGYT
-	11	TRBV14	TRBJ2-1	ASSQVPGNEQF
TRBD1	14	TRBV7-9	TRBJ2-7	ASSRHLGTVSYEQY
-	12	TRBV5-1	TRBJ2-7	ASSLEDYLSEQY
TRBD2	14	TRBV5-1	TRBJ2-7	ASSLDGGRPTYEQY
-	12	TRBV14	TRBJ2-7	ASSQQFRPWEQY
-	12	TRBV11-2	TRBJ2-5	ASSLWAVGETQY
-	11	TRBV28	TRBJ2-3	ASSRGAEDTQY
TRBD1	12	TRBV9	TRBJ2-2	ASLGQGGTGELF
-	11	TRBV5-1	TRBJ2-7	ASGFGGYDEQY
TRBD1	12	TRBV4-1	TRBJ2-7	ASSQGGGTGEQY
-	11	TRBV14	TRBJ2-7	ASSQVAFYEQY
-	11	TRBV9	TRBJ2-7	ASSLSDSYEQY
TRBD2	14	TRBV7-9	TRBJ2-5	ASSPLRDYLQETQY
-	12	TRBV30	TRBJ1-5	AWSPGYSNQPQH
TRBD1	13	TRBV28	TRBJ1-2	ASSPPGQGWYGYT
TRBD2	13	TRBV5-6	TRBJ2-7	ASSQEVAGAYEQY
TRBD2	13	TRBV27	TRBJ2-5	ASSDRGRGQETQY
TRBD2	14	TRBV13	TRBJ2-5	ASSLGGLAGGETQY
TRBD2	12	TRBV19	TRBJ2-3	ASRESSGADTQY
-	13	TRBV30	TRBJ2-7	AWITPGRGGYEQY
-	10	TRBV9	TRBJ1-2	ASSVGGSGYT
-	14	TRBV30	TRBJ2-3	AWSVFVQPLTDTQY
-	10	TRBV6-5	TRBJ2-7	ASSEAPAEQY